These T cell receptor beta chains were read from a single sample in a study of response to subunit inactivated influenza vaccine. Using its own MiXCR run on the RT-PCR reads, TCRdb lists one record per CDR3 protein. The table has roughly 650,000 distinct CDR3 sequences, approximately 14% seen once. The material sequenced was PBMCs from blood, taken 12 days after vaccination. The receptors were sampled from a man over 45 who received an inactivated influenza vaccine. Both conserved end residues are part of each CDR3. The D gene is left open where the match is weak. The size field is filled for only some rows; it gives once, few, many or a size class.

few,TRBD2,TRBV6-5,TRBJ2-1,CASSYSGTSIYEQFF,TGTGCCAGCAGTTACTCCGGGACTAGCATCTATGAGCAGTTCTTC
.,TRBD2,TRBV20-1,TRBJ2-7,CSARDFSGSYEQYF,TGCAGTGCTAGAGATTTTAGCGGGAGCTACGAGCAGTACTTC
.,.,TRBV4-1,TRBJ1-1,CASSTIPGEYTEAFF,TGCGCCAGCAGCACAATCCCCGGGGAATACACTGAAGCTTTCTTT
few,.,TRBV4-3,TRBJ1-2,CASSNTQTVSGYTF,TGCGCCAGCAGCAACACCCAAACAGTGAGCGGCTACACCTTC
few,.,TRBV5-6,TRBJ1-1,CASSFLATVGVEAFF,TGTGCCAGCAGCTTTTTGGCGACAGTTGGTGTTGAAGCTTTCTTT
many,.,TRBV10-3,TRBJ2-1,CAISGTSSYNEQFF,TGTGCCATCAGTGGTACGAGCTCCTACAATGAGCAGTTCTTC
few,TRBD1,TRBV12-3/TRBV12-4,TRBJ2-2,CASSHRGRNTGELFF,TGTGCCAGCAGTCACAGGGGCCGGAACACCGGGGAGCTGTTTTTT
few,.,TRBV7-2,TRBJ2-1,CASSLDRAGYNEQFF,TGTGCCAGCAGCTTAGACAGGGCGGGATACAATGAGCAGTTCTTC
.,.,TRBV29-1,TRBJ2-5,CSVGPLHQETQYF,TGCAGCGTTGGGCCCTTACACCAAGAGACCCAGTACTTC
few,.,TRBV6-2/TRBV6-3,TRBJ2-4,CASSSYRVPVAKNIQYF,TGTGCCAGCAGTTCATACAGGGTTCCGGTTGCCAAAAACATTCAGTACTTC
many,.,TRBV12-3/TRBV12-4,TRBJ1-1,CASSLGGWGLPYEAFF,TGTGCCAGCAGTTTAGGGGGATGGGGCCTGCCCTATGAAGCTTTCTTT
few,.,TRBV12-3/TRBV12-4,TRBJ2-5,CASREQGPGQETQYF,TGTGCCAGCAGGGAACAGGGACCCGGCCAAGAGACCCAGTACTTC
.,.,TRBV20-1,TRBJ2-7,CSARDLTGSDYEQYF,TGCAGTGCTAGAGATTTAACGGGCTCCGACTACGAGCAGTACTTC
.,.,TRBV7-6,TRBJ2-2,CASSFAGQTTGELFF,TGTGCCAGCAGCTTCGCTGGACAGACCACCGGGGAGCTGTTTTTT
.,TRBD1,TRBV18,TRBJ1-1,CASSPGTAILAEAFF,TGTGCCAGCTCACCGGGGACAGCCATCCTCGCTGAAGCTTTCTTT
few,TRBD1,TRBV28,TRBJ2-1,CASSKQGAYNEQFF,TGTGCCAGCAGCAAACAGGGGGCCTACAATGAGCAGTTCTTC
.,.,TRBV7-2,TRBJ2-1,CASSLLLGTALGEQFF,TGTGCCAGCAGCTTGTTACTAGGAACGGCTTTAGGAGAGCAGTTCTTC